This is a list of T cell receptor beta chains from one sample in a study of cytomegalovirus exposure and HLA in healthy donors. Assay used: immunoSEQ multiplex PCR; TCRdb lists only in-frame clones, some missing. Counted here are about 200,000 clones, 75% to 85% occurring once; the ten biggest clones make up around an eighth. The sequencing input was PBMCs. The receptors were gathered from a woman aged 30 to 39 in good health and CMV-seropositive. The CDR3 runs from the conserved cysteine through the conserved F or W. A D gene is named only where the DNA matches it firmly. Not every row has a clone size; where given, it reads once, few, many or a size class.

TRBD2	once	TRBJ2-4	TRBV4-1	CASSPGLAAAGAKNIQYF	TGCGCCAGCAGCCCGGGACTAGCGGCAGCGGGGGCCAAAAACATTCAGTACTTC
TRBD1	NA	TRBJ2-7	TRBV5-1	CASSLVAWQGAGEQYF	TGCGCCAGCAGCTTGGTAGCCTGGCAGGGGGCTGGGGAGCAGTACTTC
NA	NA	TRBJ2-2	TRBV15	CATTPGTNTGELFF	TGTGCCACCACTCCAGGGACGAACACCGGGGAGCTGTTTTTT
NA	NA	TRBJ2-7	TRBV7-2	CASSLTLSEQYF	TGTGCCAGCAGCTTAACCCTAAGTGAGCAGTACTTC
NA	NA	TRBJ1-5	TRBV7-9	CASSSQTNQPQHF	TGTGCCAGCAGCTCACAAACCAATCAGCCCCAGCATTTT
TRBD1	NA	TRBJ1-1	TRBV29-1	CSVEVSGGGSEAFF	TGCAGCGTTGAAGTATCAGGAGGGGGCTCCGAAGCTTTCTTT
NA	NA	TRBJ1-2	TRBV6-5	CASTPGGRGYTF	TGTGCCAGCACCCCCGGAGGACGAGGCTACACCTTC
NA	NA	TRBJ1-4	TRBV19	CASSFREKLFF	TGTGCCAGTAGTTTCAGGGAAAAACTGTTTTTT
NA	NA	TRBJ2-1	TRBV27	CASRVWGTYGTPPSNEQFF	TGTGCCAGCCGAGTTTGGGGGACTTATGGGACCCCCCCAAGCAATGAGCAGTTCTTC
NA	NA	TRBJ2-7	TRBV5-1	CASSLSGDSSSYEQYF	TGCGCCAGCAGCTTGTCCGGAGACTCGAGCTCCTACGAGCAGTACTTC
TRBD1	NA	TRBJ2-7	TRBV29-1	CSVGQGVYEQYF	TGCAGCGTCGGACAGGGTGTCTACGAGCAGTACTTC
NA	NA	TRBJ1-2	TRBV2	CASMASGAPSYGYTF	TGTGCCAGCATGGCGTCAGGGGCCCCCTCCTATGGCTACACCTTC
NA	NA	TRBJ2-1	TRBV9	CASSARLGQYNEQFF	TGTGCCAGCAGCGCTCGCCTGGGACAATACAATGAGCAGTTCTTC
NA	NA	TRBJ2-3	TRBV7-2	CASSLGLGPDTQYF	TGTGCCAGCAGCCTGGGGCTTGGTCCAGATACGCAGTATTTT
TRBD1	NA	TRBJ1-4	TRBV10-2	CASSLPQGQAPEKLFF	TGCGCCAGCAGCCTCCCCCAAGGACAGGCGCCCGAAAAACTGTTTTTT
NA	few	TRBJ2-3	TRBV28	CASIWSGTDTQYF	TGTGCCAGCATCTGGAGTGGCACAGATACGCAGTATTTT
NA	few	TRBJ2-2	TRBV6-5	CASNMKGDTGELFF	TGTGCCAGCAACATGAAGGGGGACACCGGGGAGCTGTTTTTT
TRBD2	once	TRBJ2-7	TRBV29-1	CSVEDAGDYEQYF	TGCAGCGTTGAAGATGCGGGGGACTACGAGCAGTACTTC
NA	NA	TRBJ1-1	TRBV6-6	CASSYLRQMNTEAFF	TGTGCCAGCAGTTACTTGAGACAGATGAACACTGAAGCTTTCTTT
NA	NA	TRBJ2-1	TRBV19	CASSILAGYQGWNEQFF	TGTGCCAGTAGTATCCTTGCTGGCTATCAGGGATGGAATGAGCAGTTCTTC
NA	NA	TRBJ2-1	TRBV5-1	CASSWTADNEQFF	TGCGCCAGCAGCTGGACAGCCGACAATGAGCAGTTCTTC
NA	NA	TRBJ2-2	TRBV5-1	CASSSSVNTGELFF	TGCGCCAGCAGCAGCTCCGTGAACACCGGGGAGCTGTTTTTT
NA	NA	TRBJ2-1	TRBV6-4	CASSEEGSSYNEQFF	TGTGCCAGCAGTGAGGAGGGAAGCTCCTACAATGAGCAGTTCTTC
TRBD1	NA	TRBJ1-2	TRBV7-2	CASSFDRDQHGYTF	TGTGCCAGCAGCTTCGACAGGGACCAGCATGGCTACACCTTC
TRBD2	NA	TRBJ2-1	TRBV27	CASSFRLADNNEQFF	TGTGCCAGCAGTTTTAGACTAGCGGACAACAATGAGCAGTTCTTC
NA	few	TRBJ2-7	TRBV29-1	CSVEVQGSYEQYF	TGCAGCGTTGAAGTCCAGGGCTCCTACGAGCAGTACTTC
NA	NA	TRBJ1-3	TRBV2	CASSEDGSTSGNTIYF	TGTGCCAGCAGTGAGGATGGGAGTACTTCTGGAAACACCATATATTTT
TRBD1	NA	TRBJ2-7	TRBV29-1	CSVLGQGAEQYF	TGCAGCGTTTTGGGACAGGGGGCCGAGCAGTACTTC
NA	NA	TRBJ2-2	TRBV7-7	CASSLASGELFF	TGTGCTAGCAGCTTAGCCTCCGGGGAGCTGTTTTTT